Given below is one T cell receptor beta chain in context. Its specificity is not known. The second PCR ran about 6 to 11 cycles with a sample-barcoded 5' primer and J-beta primers. Each CDR3 protein is one row after TCRdb ran MiXCR on the 5' RACE reads. The table lists around 1.7 million distinct CDR3 sequences, 28% of them singletons. These data come from a study of blood T cells in healthy people across ages. Findings and caveats of the study: The unsorted PBMCs prevented any conclusive comparison of naive versus antigen-experienced cells.

The authors drew ten milliliters of peripheral blood from each donor. Sequenced input: blood. The source is a woman in her twenties or thirties in good health.

The CDR3 spells CASSTRLAVQETQYF. The CDR3, as DNA: TGTGCCAGCAGTACACGGCTAGCGGTACAAGAGACCCAGTACTTC. The J gene is TRBJ2-5, the V gene TRBV6-5; 7 bases are shared with TRBD2. The CDR3 totals 15 residues. The V gene end was trimmed by 5 bases and the J gene end by 2 bases; junction bases not matched to a gene: 8. CDR1 MNHEY and CDR2 SVGAGI come from the germline V gene.